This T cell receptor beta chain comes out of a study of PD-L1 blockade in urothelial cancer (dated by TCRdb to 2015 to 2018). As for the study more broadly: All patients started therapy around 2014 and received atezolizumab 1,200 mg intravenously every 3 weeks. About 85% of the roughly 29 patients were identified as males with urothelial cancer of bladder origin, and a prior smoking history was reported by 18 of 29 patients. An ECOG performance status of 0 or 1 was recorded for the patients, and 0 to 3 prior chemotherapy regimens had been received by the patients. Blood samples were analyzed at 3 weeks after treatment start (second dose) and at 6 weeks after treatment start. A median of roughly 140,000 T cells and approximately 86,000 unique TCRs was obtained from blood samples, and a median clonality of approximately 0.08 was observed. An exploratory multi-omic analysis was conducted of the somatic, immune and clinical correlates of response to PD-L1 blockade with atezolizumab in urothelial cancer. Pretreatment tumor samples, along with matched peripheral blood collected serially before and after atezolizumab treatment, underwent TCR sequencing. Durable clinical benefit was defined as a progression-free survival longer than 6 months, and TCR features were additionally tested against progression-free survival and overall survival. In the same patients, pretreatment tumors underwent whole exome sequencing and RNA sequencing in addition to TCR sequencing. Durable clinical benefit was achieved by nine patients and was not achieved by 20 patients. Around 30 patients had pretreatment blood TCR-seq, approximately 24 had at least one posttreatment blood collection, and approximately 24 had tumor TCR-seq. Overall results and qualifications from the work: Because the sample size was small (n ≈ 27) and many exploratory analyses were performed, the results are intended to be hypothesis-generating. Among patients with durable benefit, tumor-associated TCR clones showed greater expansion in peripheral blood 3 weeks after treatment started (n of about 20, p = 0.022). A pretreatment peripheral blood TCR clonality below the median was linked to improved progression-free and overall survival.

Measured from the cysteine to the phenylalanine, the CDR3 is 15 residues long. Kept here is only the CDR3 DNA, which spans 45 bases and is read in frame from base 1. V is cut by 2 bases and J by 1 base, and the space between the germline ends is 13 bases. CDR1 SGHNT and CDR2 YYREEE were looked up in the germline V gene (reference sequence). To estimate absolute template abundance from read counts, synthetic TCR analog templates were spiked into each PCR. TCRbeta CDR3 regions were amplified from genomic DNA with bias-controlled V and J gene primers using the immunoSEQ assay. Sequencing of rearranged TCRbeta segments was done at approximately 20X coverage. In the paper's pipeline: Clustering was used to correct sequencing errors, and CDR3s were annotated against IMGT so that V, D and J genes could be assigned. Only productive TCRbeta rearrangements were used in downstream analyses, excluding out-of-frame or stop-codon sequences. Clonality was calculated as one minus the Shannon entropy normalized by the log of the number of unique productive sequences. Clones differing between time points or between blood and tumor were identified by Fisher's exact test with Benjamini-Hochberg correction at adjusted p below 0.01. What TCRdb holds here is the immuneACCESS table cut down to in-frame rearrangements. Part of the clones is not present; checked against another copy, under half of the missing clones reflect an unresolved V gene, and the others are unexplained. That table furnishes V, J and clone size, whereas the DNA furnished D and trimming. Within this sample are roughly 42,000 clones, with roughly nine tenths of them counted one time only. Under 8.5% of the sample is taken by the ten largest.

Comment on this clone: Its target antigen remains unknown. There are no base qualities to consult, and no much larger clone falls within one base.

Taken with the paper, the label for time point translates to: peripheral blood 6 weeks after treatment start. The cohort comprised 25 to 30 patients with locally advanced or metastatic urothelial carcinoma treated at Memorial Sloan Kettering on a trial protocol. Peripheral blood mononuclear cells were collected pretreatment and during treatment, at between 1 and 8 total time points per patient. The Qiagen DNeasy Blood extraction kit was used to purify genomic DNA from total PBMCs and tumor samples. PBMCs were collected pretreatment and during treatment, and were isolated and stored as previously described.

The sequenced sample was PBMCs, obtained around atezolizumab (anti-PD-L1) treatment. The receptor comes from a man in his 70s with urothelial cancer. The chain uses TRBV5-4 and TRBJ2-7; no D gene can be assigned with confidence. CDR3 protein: CASSFGTAESYEQYF. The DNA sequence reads TGTGCCAGCAGCTTCGGCACCGCGGAGTCCTACGAGCAGTACTTC.